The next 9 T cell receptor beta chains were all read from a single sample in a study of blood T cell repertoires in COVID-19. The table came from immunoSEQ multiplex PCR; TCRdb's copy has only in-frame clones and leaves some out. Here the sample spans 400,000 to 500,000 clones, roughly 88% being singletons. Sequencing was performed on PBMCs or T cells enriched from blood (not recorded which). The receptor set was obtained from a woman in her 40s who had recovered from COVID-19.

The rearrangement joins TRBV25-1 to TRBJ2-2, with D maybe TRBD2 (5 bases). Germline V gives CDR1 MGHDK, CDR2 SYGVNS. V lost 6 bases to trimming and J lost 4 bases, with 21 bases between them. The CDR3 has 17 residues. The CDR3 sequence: CASRSFGSFLGTGELFF. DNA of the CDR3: TGTGCCAGCAGGAGCTTTGGGAGTTTTCTCGGCACCGGGGAGCTGTTTTTT.

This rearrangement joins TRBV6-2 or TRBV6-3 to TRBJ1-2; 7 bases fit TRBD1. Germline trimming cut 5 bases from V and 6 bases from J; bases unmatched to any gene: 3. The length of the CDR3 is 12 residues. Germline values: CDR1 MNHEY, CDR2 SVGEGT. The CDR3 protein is CASSRGQDGYTF. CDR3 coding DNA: TGTGCCAGCAGTCGAGGACAGGATGGCTACACCTTC.

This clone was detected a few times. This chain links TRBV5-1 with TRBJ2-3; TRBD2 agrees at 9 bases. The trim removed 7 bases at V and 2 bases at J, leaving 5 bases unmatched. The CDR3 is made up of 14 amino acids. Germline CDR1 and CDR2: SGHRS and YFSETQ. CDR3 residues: CASSTSGYTDTQYF. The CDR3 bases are TGCGCCAGCTCGACTAGCGGATACACAGATACGCAGTATTTT.

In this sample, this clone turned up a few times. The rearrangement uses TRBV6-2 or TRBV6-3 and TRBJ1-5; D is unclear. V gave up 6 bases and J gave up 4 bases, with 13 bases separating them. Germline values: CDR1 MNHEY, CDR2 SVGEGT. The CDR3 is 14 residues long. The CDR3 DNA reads TGTGCCAGCAGCGCAGGAATAGGAAATCAGCCCCAGCATTTT. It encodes CASSAGIGNQPQHF.

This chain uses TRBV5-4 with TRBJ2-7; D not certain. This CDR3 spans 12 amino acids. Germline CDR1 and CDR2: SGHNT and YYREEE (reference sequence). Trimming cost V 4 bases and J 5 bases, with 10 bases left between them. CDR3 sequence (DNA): TGTGCCAGCAGCAGAAATAGCAACGAGCAGTACTTC. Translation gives CASSRNSNEQYF. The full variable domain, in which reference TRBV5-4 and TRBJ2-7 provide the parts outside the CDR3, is ETGVTQSPTHLIKTRGQQVTLRCSSQSGHNTVSWYQQALGQGPQFIFQYYREEENGRGNFPPRFSGLQFPNYSSELNVNALELDDSALYLCASSRNSNEQYFGPGTRLTVT.

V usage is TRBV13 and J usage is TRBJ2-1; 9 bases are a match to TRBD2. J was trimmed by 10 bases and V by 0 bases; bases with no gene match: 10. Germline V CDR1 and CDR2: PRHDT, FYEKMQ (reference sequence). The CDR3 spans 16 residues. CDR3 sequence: CASSLGAGGSGREQFF. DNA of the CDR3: TGTGCCAGCAGCTTAGGGGCGGGAGGGTCAGGGCGCGAGCAGTTCTTC. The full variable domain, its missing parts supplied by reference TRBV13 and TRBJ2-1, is AAGVIQSPRHLIKEKRETATLKCYPIPRHDTVYWYQQGPGQDPQFLISFYEKMQSDKGSIPDRFSAQQFSDYHSELNMSSLELGDSALYFCASSLGAGGSGREQFFGPGTRLTVL.

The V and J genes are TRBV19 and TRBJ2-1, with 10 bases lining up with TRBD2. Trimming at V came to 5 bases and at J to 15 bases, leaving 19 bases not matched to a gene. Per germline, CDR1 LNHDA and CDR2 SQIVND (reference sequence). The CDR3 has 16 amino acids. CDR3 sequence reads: CASSPTRAGGNYNRFF. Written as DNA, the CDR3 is TGTGCCAGTAGTCCAACCCGAGCGGGAGGGAACTACAATCGGTTCTTC.

CDR3 in amino acids: CASSYVLGQGNEKLFF. The CDR3 region has the DNA TGTGCCAGCAGTTACGTTCTGGGACAGGGGAATGAAAAACTGTTTTTT. V gene TRBV6-5 combines with J gene TRBJ1-4; 10 nucleotides agree with TRBD1. In germline, CDR1 is MNHEY, CDR2 SVGAGI. The CDR3 has 16 residues. V lost 2 bases and J lost 5; bases outside the gene matches: 5.

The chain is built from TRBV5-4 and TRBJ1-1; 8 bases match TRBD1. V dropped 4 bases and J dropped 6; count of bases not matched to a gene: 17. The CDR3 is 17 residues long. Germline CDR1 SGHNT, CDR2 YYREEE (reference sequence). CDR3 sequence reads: CASSPQPRTGMGAEAFF. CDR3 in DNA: TGTGCCAGCAGCCCTCAGCCGCGGACAGGGATGGGCGCTGAAGCTTTCTTT.